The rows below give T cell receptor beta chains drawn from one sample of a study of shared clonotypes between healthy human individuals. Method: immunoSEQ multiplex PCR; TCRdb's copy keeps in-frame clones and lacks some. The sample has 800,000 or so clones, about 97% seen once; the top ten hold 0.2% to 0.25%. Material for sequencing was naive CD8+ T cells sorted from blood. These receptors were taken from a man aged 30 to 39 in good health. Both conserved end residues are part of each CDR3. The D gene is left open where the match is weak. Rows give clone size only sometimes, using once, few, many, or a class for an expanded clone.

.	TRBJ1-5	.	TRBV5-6	TGTGCCAGCAGCTTGGCCGGGCAGGGGAACAATCAGCCCCAGCATTTT	CASSLAGQGNNQPQHF
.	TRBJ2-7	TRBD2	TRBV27	TGTGCCAGCAGTCCGTGGGGGGCGGTAGCGGGAGCTCACGAGCAGTACTTC	CASSPWGAVAGAHEQYF
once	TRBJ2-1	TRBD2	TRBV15	TGTGCCACCAGACGGGGGCCTAGCGGGACCGGGGATGAGCAGTTCTTC	CATRRGPSGTGDEQFF
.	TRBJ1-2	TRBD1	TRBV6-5	TGTGCCAGCAGCCCGGGACAGGGGGGCTATGGCTACACCTTC	CASSPGQGGYGYTF
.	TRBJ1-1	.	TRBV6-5	TGTGCCAGCAGTTACTCAGGGTACGGCTACACTGAAGCTTTCTTT	CASSYSGYGYTEAFF
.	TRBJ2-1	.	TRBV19	TGTGCCAGTAGTATAGGCGGTTTAGGCCCAAATGAGCAGTTCTTC	CASSIGGLGPNEQFF
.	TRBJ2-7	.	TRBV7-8	TGTGCCAGCAGCTTAGCACAGAACGAGCAGTACTTC	CASSLAQNEQYF
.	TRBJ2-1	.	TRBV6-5	TGTGCCACCGAGACTAGAAATGAGCAGTTCTTC	CATETRNEQFF
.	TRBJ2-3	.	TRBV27	TGTGCCAGCAGTTTATCTGGTGGAAGGACCCACCGCCGGGAAGATACGCAGTATTTT	CASSLSGGRTHRREDTQYF
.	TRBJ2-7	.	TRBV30	TGTGCCTGGAGTAACGACGCCGGGACTGTTACCTACGAGCAGTACTTC	CAWSNDAGTVTYEQYF
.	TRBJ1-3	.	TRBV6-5	TGTGCCAGCAGTTCAAACAGGGAGCGAAACACCATATATTTT	CASSSNRERNTIYF
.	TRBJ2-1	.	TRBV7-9	TGTGCCAGCAGCCCGGGGAATGAGCAGTTCTTC	CASSPGNEQFF
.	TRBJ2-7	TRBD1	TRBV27	TGTGCCAGCAGTTTCGCCGGGACAGGGAACTACGAGCAGTACTTC	CASSFAGTGNYEQYF
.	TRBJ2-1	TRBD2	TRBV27	TGTGCCAGCAGGACTAGCGGGACGTACAATGAGCAGTTCTTC	CASRTSGTYNEQFF
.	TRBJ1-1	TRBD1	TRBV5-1	TGCGCCAGCAGCATCAATTGGGACAGGGGGAGCACTGAAGCTTTCTTT	CASSINWDRGSTEAFF
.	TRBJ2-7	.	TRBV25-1	TGTGCCAGCAGTGAATTCAACAGGGTAATCGGCGAGCAGTACTTC	CASSEFNRVIGEQYF
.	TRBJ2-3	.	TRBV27	TGTGCCAGCAGTTTAGGTTACGGCACAGATACGCAGTATTTT	CASSLGYGTDTQYF
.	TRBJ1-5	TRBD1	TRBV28	TGTGCCAGCAGTATCCCCCGGGACAGCGGATATAGCAATCAGCCCCAGCATTTT	CASSIPRDSGYSNQPQHF
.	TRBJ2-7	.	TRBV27	TGTGCCAGCAGTTATAGGACGGCCTACGAGCAGTACTTC	CASSYRTAYEQYF
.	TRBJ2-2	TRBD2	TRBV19	TGTGCCAGTAGCCTAGCGGGAGGGGCCGGGGAGCTGTTTTTT	CASSLAGGAGELFF
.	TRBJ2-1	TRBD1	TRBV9	TGTGCCAGCCAGGGGGTAGATGTAAATGAGCAGTTCTTC	CASQGVDVNEQFF
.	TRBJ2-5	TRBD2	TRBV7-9	TGTGCCAGCAGCTTCTTGACTAGCGGGAGCTGGGAGACCCAGTACTTC	CASSFLTSGSWETQYF
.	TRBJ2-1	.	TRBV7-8	TGTGCCAGCAGAGGACCCCTCAACAATGAGCAGTTCTTC	CASRGPLNNEQFF
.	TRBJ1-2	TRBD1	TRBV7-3	TGTGCCAGCAGCGAAGACAGGGATTATGGCTACACCTTC	CASSEDRDYGYTF
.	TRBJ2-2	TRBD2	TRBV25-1	TGTGCCAGCAGTGCGGCGGCGGGAGGGCTCAACACCGGGGAGCTGTTTTTT	CASSAAAGGLNTGELFF
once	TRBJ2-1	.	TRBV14	TGTGCCAGCAGCCTTGAGATCTCCTACAATGAGCAGTTCTTC	CASSLEISYNEQFF
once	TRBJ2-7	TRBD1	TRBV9	TGTGCCAGCAGCGCACGGGACAGGGGAACGTACGAGCAGTACTTC	CASSARDRGTYEQYF
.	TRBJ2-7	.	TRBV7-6	TGTGCCAGCAGCTTGGACTCCAGCTCCTACGAGCAGTACTTC	CASSLDSSSYEQYF
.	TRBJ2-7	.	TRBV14	TGTGCCAGCAGCCAAGTTGGACCAGCCTACGAGCAGTACTTC	CASSQVGPAYEQYF
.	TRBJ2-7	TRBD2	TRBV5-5	TGTGCCAGCAGCTTCGGGCTAGCGGGTTTCGAGCAGTACTTC	CASSFGLAGFEQYF
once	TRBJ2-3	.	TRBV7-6	TGTGCCAGCAGCTTAGCAACTAGTTCGGCGGGTACAGATACGCAGTATTTT	CASSLATSSAGTDTQYF
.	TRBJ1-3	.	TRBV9	TGTGCCAGCAGTCCCGGGGACTCTGGAAACACCATATATTTT	CASSPGDSGNTIYF
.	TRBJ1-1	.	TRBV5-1	TGCGCCAGCAGCGGAGGAGGGACGGCGCTATTGAACACTGAAGCTTTCTTT	CASSGGGTALLNTEAFF
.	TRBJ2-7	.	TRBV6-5	TGTGCCAGCAGCGAGACAGGGAGGGTGCAGTACTTC	CASSETGRVQYF
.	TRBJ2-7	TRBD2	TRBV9	TGTGCCAGCAGCGCCGCTGAAGCGGGGAGAATGGACTACGAGCAGTACTTC	CASSAAEAGRMDYEQYF
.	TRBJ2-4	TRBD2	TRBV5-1	TGCGCCAGCAGCCGATATGGGGGAGGGGCGCGGACAATCGTAACACAAAACATTCAGTACTTC	CASSRYGGGARTIVTQNIQYF
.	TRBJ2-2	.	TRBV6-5	TGTGCCAGCTCAGGGTCATACACCGGGGAGCTGTTTTTT	CASSGSYTGELFF
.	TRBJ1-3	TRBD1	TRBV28	TGTGCCAGCAGTGCCCAGATCCTGACAGGGAACGGAGTTGGAAACACCATATATTTT	CASSAQILTGNGVGNTIYF